The 10 T cell receptor beta chains below were found in one sample sequenced in a study of cytomegalovirus exposure and HLA in healthy donors. Use of 60 Vbeta and 13 Jbeta primers characterized the PCR. Clones were sequenced by immunoSEQ multiplex PCR, and TCRdb holds only the in-frame ones, with some missing. The sample consists of about 170,000 clones, about 80% of them appearing once. Material for sequencing was PBMCs. The receptors here all came from a woman under 40 in good health and CMV-seropositive.

The chain recombines TRBV30 with TRBJ2-1; TRBD1 aligns across 9 bases. The germline gives CDR1 GTSNPN, CDR2 SVGIG (reference sequence). The trim removed 5 bases at V and 9 bases at J, leaving 8 bases unmatched. CDR3 length: 13 amino acids. The CDR3 reads CAWRDRALPEQFF. The CDR3 region has the DNA TGTGCCTGGCGGGACAGGGCGCTTCCTGAGCAGTTCTTC.

This clone turned up a few times. The J gene is TRBJ1-2, the V gene TRBV7-9; D is unclear. This CDR3 has 13 residues. The V end lost 1 base, the J end lost 4 bases, and 7 bases lay between the germline ends. CDR1 and CDR2 (germline): SEHNR, FQNEAQ (reference sequence). The chain's CDR3 is CASSLEVSYGYTF. DNA of the CDR3: TGTGCCAGCAGCTTAGAAGTCAGCTATGGCTACACCTTC. The entire variable domain, with the rest obtained from reference TRBV7-9 and TRBJ1-2, is as follows: DTGVSQNPRHKITKRGQNVTFRCDPISEHNRLYWYRQTLGQGPEFLTYFQNEAQLEKSRLLSDRFSAERPKGSFSTLEIQRTEQGDSAMYLCASSLEVSYGYTFGSGTRLTVV.

The chain links TRBV5-1 to TRBJ1-4; D uncertain. Germline V CDR1 and CDR2: SGHRS, YFSETQ. The CDR3 length is 16 residues. Trimming stripped 0 bases from V and 1 base from J, with 10 bases between. CDR3 protein: CASSLGLTETNEKLFF. The DNA of the CDR3 is TGCGCCAGCAGCTTGGGGCTTACAGAAACTAATGAAAAACTGTTTTTT.

The chain couples TRBV30 to TRBJ2-7; D is possibly TRBD1 (5 bases). The CDR3 is 11 residues long. From germline, CDR1 is GTSNPN and CDR2 SVGIG (reference sequence). V was trimmed by 5 bases and J by 2 bases, leaving 7 bases between them. DNA of the CDR3: TGTGCCTGGCAGGACACCTACGAGCAGTACTTC. Protein product: CAWQDTYEQYF. Full variable domain (rest looked up from reference TRBV30 and TRBJ2-7): SQTIHQWPATLVQPVGSPLSLECTVEGTSNPNLYWYRQAAGRGLQLLFYSVGIGQISSEVPQNLSASRPQDRQFILSSKKLLLSDSGFYLCAWQDTYEQYFGPGTRLTVT.

V gene TRBV15 combines with J gene TRBJ2-1; perhaps TRBD1 as D (7 bases). CDR1 and CDR2 (germline): LNHNV, YYDKDF (reference sequence). The germline V and J ends were trimmed by 0 bases and 9 bases, with 21 bases remaining between them. The CDR3 consists of 17 residues. CDR3 in amino acids: CATSRDPPGGLISEQFF. CDR3 bases: TGTGCCACCAGCAGAGATCCTCCAGGGGGGCTGATAAGTGAGCAGTTCTTC.

The chain recombines TRBV5-6 with TRBJ2-6, with D uncertain. The CDR3 loop spans 18 amino acids. V was shortened by 4 bases and J by 0 bases, with 17 bases between the two germline ends. The germline V gene encodes CDR1 SGHDT and CDR2 YYEEEE. The CDR3 DNA reads TGTGCCAGCAGCCAAAATCTGGGCTTTGTCTCTGGGGCCAACGTCCTGACTTTC. This codes for CASSQNLGFVSGANVLTF.

The J gene is TRBJ1-2, the V gene TRBV9; a weak D match, TRBD1 (5 bases). CDR1 SGDLS and CDR2 YYNGEE come from the germline V gene. V gave up 4 bases and J gave up 14 bases, with 15 bases separating them. The CDR3 sequence is 11 residues long. CDR3 amino acids: CASSSKTAKTF. Here the CDR3 DNA reads TGTGCCAGCAGCTCAAAGACAGCTAAAACCTTC.

In this sample, this clone turned up a few times. The chain couples TRBV27 to TRBJ1-2; D is ambiguous. Germline-derived CDR1 and CDR2 are MNHEY and SMNVEV (reference sequence). Trimming shortened V by 5 bases and J by 0 bases, and 10 bases separated the two germline ends. The CDR3 loop spans 14 amino acids. CDR3 protein: CASSPHRANYGYTF. CDR3 nucleotide sequence: TGTGCCAGCAGTCCCCACAGAGCTAACTATGGCTACACCTTC.

V usage is TRBV2 and J usage is TRBJ2-3, with 12 bases matching TRBD2. The trim removed 2 bases at V and 5 bases at J, leaving 2 bases unmatched. This CDR3 is built from 15 residues. Germline V gene lookup returns CDR1 SNHLY and CDR2 FYNNEI. CDR3: CASSELAGGGDTQYF. The DNA for the CDR3 is TGTGCCAGCAGTGAACTAGCGGGGGGGGGAGATACGCAGTATTTT.

The sample holds a few counts of this clone. Other DNA sequences of this sample code for an identical CDR3. The chain couples TRBV25-1 to TRBJ1-4, with D maybe TRBD1 (5 bases). Per the germline V gene, CDR1 is MGHDK and CDR2 is SYGVNS. V dropped 3 bases and J dropped 8 bases, with 13 bases sitting between them. The CDR3 length is 14 residues. CDR3 in DNA: TGTGCCAGCAGTGAGGCAGGGTCTGGAGAAAAACTGTTTTTT. The encoded protein is CASSEAGSGEKLFF.